The 31 T cell receptor beta chains in this list originate from one sample, sequenced in a study of T-cell reconstitution after alpha-beta-depleted transplantation in children. Library preparation (for TCRbeta) was performed with unique molecular identifiers. Each CDR3 protein is one row after TCRdb ran MiXCR on the PCR reads. Here the sample spans some 280,000 distinct CDR3 sequences, over 8% being singletons. This specimen consisted of PBMCs from the stem cell graft donor, obtained from the stem cell graft. Receptors originate from a human donor who donated a stem cell graft to a child with SCID.

This clonotype has only a few counts. The chain recombines TRBV20-1 with TRBJ2-3; the D gene is possibly TRBD2 (5 bases). There are 14 residues in the CDR3. Germline V gene data show CDR1 as DFQATT and CDR2 as SNEGSKA (reference sequence). DNA for the CDR3: TGCAGCTGCCCGCCCGGGGTGGGTGGAGATACGCAGTATTTT. Its translation: CSCPPGVGGDTQYF.

The rearrangement uses TRBV11-1 and TRBJ2-5; tentatively, D is TRBD1 (6 bases). With 1 base removed from V and 0 bases from J, the gap between germline ends came to 27 bases. In germline, CDR1 is SGHAT, CDR2 FQDESV (reference sequence). This CDR3 has 21 residues. The CDR3 sequence: CASSLGWTDRPTDLYQETQYF. DNA of the CDR3: TGTGCCAGCAGCTTAGGATGGACTGACAGGCCCACCGACTTGTACCAAGAGACCCAGTACTTC.

The rearrangement uses TRBV20-1 and TRBJ1-6; D is perhaps TRBD1 (5 bases). Trimming left V 3 bases short and J 10 bases short, with 13 bases between. The germline gives CDR1 DFQATT, CDR2 SNEGSKA (reference sequence). This CDR3 region has 13 residues. In DNA, the CDR3 is TGCAGTGCTAGCCTAGGGGTTAGCTCACCCCTCCACTTT. Translating it yields CSASLGVSSPLHF.

This clonotype was counted only a few times. The genes are TRBV29-1 and TRBJ2-7; D unclear. The CDR3 has 13 residues. Germline CDR1 reads SQVTM; CDR2 reads ANQGSEA. V lost 4 bases and J lost 0, with 10 bases in between. The CDR3 sequence: CSVATAHSYEQYF. In nucleotides, the CDR3 is TGCAGCGTTGCGACGGCCCACTCCTACGAGCAGTACTTC.

This clonotype was counted ten times or more. The J gene is TRBJ2-1, the V gene TRBV5-8; TRBD1 agrees at 12 bases. In germline, CDR1 is SGHTS, CDR2 YDEGEE. Trimming cost V 2 bases and J 7 bases; bases outside gene matches: 4. The CDR3 totals 15 residues. The CDR3 reads CASSLGTGGANEQFF. The DNA for the CDR3 is TGTGCCAGCAGCTTAGGGACAGGGGGCGCGAATGAGCAGTTCTTC.

This clonotype was seen a handful of times. This rearrangement joins TRBV7-9 to TRBJ2-2, with D hard to call. Trimming stripped 2 bases from V and 4 bases from J, with 14 bases between. The CDR3 is made up of 16 amino acids. CDR1 and CDR2 (germline): SEHNR, FQNEAQ (reference sequence). The chain's CDR3 is CASSLTLGKRTGELFF. CDR3 bases: TGTGCCAGCAGCTTAACCCTTGGGAAACGCACCGGGGAGCTGTTTTTT.

The table lists this clonotype with a few counts. The rearrangement uses TRBV3-1 and TRBJ2-3, with D uncertain. This CDR3 spans 15 amino acids. The V and J ends lost 0 bases and 4 bases respectively, with 11 bases between them. Germline V gene sequence: CDR1 LGHDT, CDR2 YNNKEL (reference sequence). The CDR3 coding sequence is TGTGCCAGCAGCCAAGATTTTGGGGTGGCAGATACGCAGTATTTT. Translating it yields CASSQDFGVADTQYF.

This clonotype was seen a few times. CDR3 in amino acids: CAIRQGEESNQPQHF. The CDR3 region has the DNA TGTGCCATCAGGCAGGGGGAAGAAAGCAATCAGCCCCAGCATTTT. The chain joins TRBV10-3 to TRBJ1-5, with 7 nucleotides matching TRBD1. J lost 1 base, V lost 6 bases, and 6 bases had no gene match. Germline V gene lookup returns CDR1 ENHRY and CDR2 SYGVKD. The CDR3 consists of 15 residues.

The chain links TRBV27 to TRBJ2-7; D is ambiguous. V was clipped by 3 bases and J by 5 bases, with 8 bases between them. The CDR3 length is 12 residues. Per germline, CDR1 MNHEY and CDR2 SMNVEV (reference sequence). The CDR3 here is CASSFGNHEQYF. Here the CDR3 DNA reads TGTGCCAGCAGTTTTGGTAACCACGAGCAGTACTTC.

This clonotype showed up just a few times. This chain uses TRBV20-1 with TRBJ2-2; 9 nucleotides align to TRBD1. Trimming at V came to 0 bases and at J to 6 bases, leaving 8 bases not matched to a gene. The CDR3 is 16 amino acids. In germline, CDR1 is DFQATT, CDR2 SNEGSKA (reference sequence). CDR3 DNA sequence: TGCAGTGCTAGAGATAAAACAGGGGGCTTTTCCGGGGAGCTGTTTTTT. Its translation: CSARDKTGGFSGELFF.

The J gene is TRBJ2-7, the V gene TRBV20-1, with 8 nucleotides matching TRBD1. Germline V gene lookup returns CDR1 DFQATT and CDR2 SNEGSKA (reference sequence). Trimming took 5 bases from V and 2 from J; bases not matched to a gene: 8. The CDR3 extends over 14 amino acids. CDR3 amino acids: CSAPDREGTYEQYF. DNA for the CDR3: TGCAGTGCTCCGGACAGGGAAGGGACCTACGAGCAGTACTTC.

This clonotype was detected a few times. The CDR3 loop reads CAISESDSRNTGELFF. The DNA for the CDR3 is TGTGCCATCAGTGAGTCCGACAGTCGGAACACCGGGGAGCTGTTTTTT. The chain employs TRBV10-3 and TRBJ2-2; D perhaps matches TRBD1 (5 bases). Per the germline V gene, CDR1 is ENHRY and CDR2 is SYGVKD. The CDR3 has 16 amino acids. Trimming removed 0 bases at V and 1 base at J, with 9 bases between.

This clonotype was counted ten times or more. The J gene is TRBJ2-7, the V gene TRBV12-3 or TRBV12-4; 7 nucleotides match TRBD2. The CDR3 length is 15 residues. V gave up 6 bases and J gave up 6 bases; unmatched junction bases: 14. The CDR3 nucleotides are TGTGCCAGCAGACCACATGGCGGGGGATATCCCGAGCAGTACTTC. This sequence encodes CASRPHGGGYPEQYF.

The rearrangement uses TRBV12-3 or TRBV12-4 and TRBJ2-1, with D possibly matching TRBD2 (5 bases). The CDR3 spans 18 residues. Trimming took 11 bases from V and 5 from J, leaving 31 bases between them. CDR3 in amino acids: CACCLGTPTSSHDNEQFF. In DNA, the CDR3 is TGTGCCTGCTGTTTAGGAACCCCCACTAGTTCCCATGACAATGAGCAGTTCTTC.

A few counts support this clonotype. J is TRBJ2-3 and V is TRBV16; TRBD1 matches 7 bases. The CDR3 runs 15 residues. Unmatched junction bases numbered 3, after V lost 1 base and J lost 2 bases. The germline gives CDR1 KGHSY, CDR2 FQNENV. CDR3 residues: CASSQFQGDTDTQYF. The DNA of the CDR3 is TGTGCCAGCAGCCAATTCCAGGGGGACACAGATACGCAGTATTTT.

The V call is TRBV11-1, the J call TRBJ1-1; unclear D gene. CDR1 is SGHAT and CDR2 is FQDESV in the germline V gene (reference sequence). CDR3 length: 18 residues. Trimming took off 5 bases at V and 1 base at J, with 23 bases between the two ends. The CDR3 loop reads CASSRKGAGLDPNTEAFF. DNA of the CDR3: TGTGCCAGCAGCCGGAAAGGTGCGGGTTTAGACCCGAACACTGAAGCTTTCTTT.

This clonotype was seen a handful of times. The chain is built from TRBV12-3 or TRBV12-4 and TRBJ2-2; D not resolved. The CDR3 extends over 14 amino acids. Trimming removed 3 bases from V and 4 bases from J, with 9 bases in between. The CDR3 coding sequence is TGTGCCAGCAGTTTGGTCTCCCCCACCGGGGAGCTGTTTTTT. This translates into CASSLVSPTGELFF.

CDR3 loop: CSAGGQGTTEAFF. In nucleotides, the CDR3 is TGCAGTGCAGGGGGACAGGGGACCACTGAAGCTTTCTTT. The rearrangement uses TRBV20-1 and TRBJ1-1; 10 nucleotides line up with TRBD1. CDR3 size: 13 residues. V shed 6 bases and J 4 bases; nucleotides not matched to a gene: 5. The V gene's germline CDR1 is DFQATT and CDR2 SNEGSKA (reference sequence).

The CDR3 bases are TGTGCCAGCAGCCCCCCCTGGGGGGATAAGGACTATGGCTACACCTTC. This sequence encodes CASSPPWGDKDYGYTF. The rearrangement joins TRBV7-8 to TRBJ1-2; D is perhaps TRBD1 (5 bases). Germline V gives CDR1 SGHVS, CDR2 FQNEAQ. V gave up 5 bases and J gave up 3 bases, with 19 bases separating them. The CDR3 extends over 16 amino acids. The variable domain in full, with the rest retrieved from reference TRBV7-8 and TRBJ1-2, is GAGVSQSPRYKVAKRGQDVALRCDPISGHVSLFWYQQALGQGPEFLTYFQNEAQLDKSGLPSDRFFAERPEGSVSTLKIQRTQQEDSAVYLCASSPPWGDKDYGYTFGSGTRLTVV.

This clonotype was picked up a small number of times. This chain connects TRBV28 to TRBJ1-5, with TRBD1 identical over 8 bases. Trimming cost V 3 bases and J 5 bases; bases outside gene matches: 6. This CDR3 is 15 amino acids long. CDR1 is MDHEN, CDR2 SYDVKM, per germline. CDR3 sequence reads: CASSFPDRVDQPQHF. The CDR3 nucleotides read TGTGCCAGCAGTTTTCCGGACAGGGTCGATCAGCCCCAGCATTTT.

This clonotype was seen a few times. The V gene is TRBV6-5, the J gene TRBJ1-2; the D gene is possibly TRBD1 (6 bases). V was clipped by 3 bases and J by 5 bases, with 22 bases between them. The V gene's germline CDR1 is MNHEY and CDR2 SVGAGI. This CDR3 is 17 amino acids long. The CDR3 sequence: CASSYTGPLQGSYGYTF. Here the CDR3 DNA reads TGTGCCAGCAGTTATACCGGACCTTTGCAGGGGTCGTATGGCTACACCTTC.

V and J are TRBV27 and TRBJ1-1, with D maybe TRBD1 (6 bases). The CDR3 consists of 14 residues. CDR1 and CDR2 from the germline V gene are MNHEY and SMNVEV (reference sequence). V was trimmed by 2 bases and J by 5 bases, leaving 12 bases between them. CDR3 in amino acids: CASSLTQGSTEAFF. The CDR3 DNA sequence: TGTGCCAGCAGTTTAACACAGGGTTCAACTGAAGCTTTCTTT.

Many counts were recorded for this clonotype. This chain joins TRBV14 and TRBJ2-2; perhaps TRBD1 as D (5 bases). V was cut by 0 bases and J by 7 bases, with 9 bases left in between. Germline V gene sequence: CDR1 SGHDN, CDR2 FVKESK. This CDR3 is built from 14 residues. The CDR3 loop is CASSQEAGFGELFF. In nucleotides, the CDR3 is TGTGCCAGCAGCCAAGAAGCAGGGTTCGGGGAGCTGTTTTTT.

Of note for this clonotype: At one end, the junction sequence differs from germline, possibly due to a read error. The CDR3 nucleotides read TGTGCTAGCAGCCGAGCCGGGACAGGGGCTGAAAAACTGTTTTTT. Residues: CASSRAGTGAEKLFF. The chain couples TRBV7-7 to TRBJ1-4, with 10 nucleotides matching TRBD1. CDR1 SSHAT and CDR2 FNYEAQ come from the germline V gene (reference sequence). This CDR3 is 15 amino acids long.

This clonotype was found a few times. This chain uses TRBV12-3 or TRBV12-4 with TRBJ1-1, with TRBD1 identical over 9 bases. V was pared by 6 bases and J by 6 bases, with 8 bases of the junction left unmatched. The CDR3 contains 14 residues. The CDR3 DNA follows: TGTGCCAGCAGCCCGGACAGGGGTGAGGCTGAAGCTTTCTTT. This codes for CASSPDRGEAEAFF.

The chain employs TRBV7-4 and TRBJ2-3, with 7 nucleotides matching TRBD1. Trimming at V came to 11 bases and at J to 9 bases, leaving 20 bases not matched to a gene. The length of the CDR3 is 15 residues. CDR1 is SGHVT, CDR2 SQSDAQ, per germline. CDR3 in DNA: TGTGCCTGCACCCAAGTGGTGACAGGGACACAGACGCAGTATTTT. Translated: CACTQVVTGTQTQYF.

The rearrangement uses TRBV12-3 or TRBV12-4 and TRBJ2-7; 9 bases map to TRBD1. CDR3 length: 15 residues. V shed 6 bases, J shed 3 bases, and the junction held 9 bases outside the gene matches. The CDR3, as DNA: TGTGCCAGCAGGCGGACAGGGGAAGAAGGCTACGAGCAGTACTTC. It specifies CASRRTGEEGYEQYF.

This clonotype was recorded many times. The junction departs from the called germline gene at one end, perhaps through a read error. V and J are TRBV3-1 and TRBJ2-7; D is uncertain. There are 15 residues in the CDR3. CDR1 is LGHDT, CDR2 YNNKEL, per germline (reference sequence). Written as DNA, the CDR3 is TGTGCCAGCAGCGAAGACTTAACGGAAGGAGACGAGCAGTACTTC. Translating gives CASSEDLTEGDEQYF.

This clonotype was seen a handful of times. The chain has TRBV4-1 and TRBJ1-6; D unresolved. V dropped 2 bases and J dropped 0 bases, with 11 bases sitting between them. CDR1 is MGHRA and CDR2 is YSYEKL in the germline V gene. There are 17 residues in the CDR3. The CDR3 coding sequence is TGCGCCAGCAGCCAATCGGAAGGCAGCTCCTATAATTCACCCCTCCACTTT. It encodes CASSQSEGSSYNSPLHF.

The V call is TRBV6-2 or TRBV6-3, the J call TRBJ2-2; D is tentatively TRBD1 or TRBD2 (5 bases each). This CDR3 region has 15 residues. V lost 4 bases, J lost 7 bases, and 16 bases lay in between. Germline loops: CDR1 MNHEY, CDR2 SVGEGT. Written as DNA, the CDR3 is TGTGCCAGCAGTTCCCCGGGACCTTATGGCGGGGAGCTGTTTTTT. Its protein is CASSSPGPYGGELFF.

This clonotype was counted ten times or more. This chain links TRBV6-6 with TRBJ1-1; tentatively, D is TRBD1 (6 bases). V was clipped by 8 bases and J by 7 bases, with 17 bases between them. The length of the CDR3 is 13 residues. Germline CDR1 and CDR2: MNHNY and SVGAGI (reference sequence). The CDR3 coding sequence is TGTGCCAGCCTACCAAAAACAGGGCGTGAAGCTTTCTTT. Amino acids: CASLPKTGREAFF.